Listed below are T cell receptor beta chains from one sample, sequenced in a study of OX40 agonist ivuxolimab in advanced cancers. The data were produced by immunoSEQ multiplex PCR, yet TCRdb's version contains in-frame clones alone and is incomplete. The profile covers roughly 60,000 clones, with 70% to 90% appearing a single time and 4.7% taken by the ten largest. This sample comprised CD4+ or CD8+ T cells sorted from blood, obtained in a trial of the OX40 agonist ivuxolimab. The source of these receptors is an adult with an advanced solid tumor such as melanoma, head and neck, liver or kidney cancer. Each CDR3 is given with its conserved first and last residue. D genes are given only for firm matches. The listing skips clone size in some rows; elsewhere it reads once, few, many or a size class.

v_call	j_call	clone_size	d_call	cdr3_aa	cdr3_nt
TRBV30	TRBJ2-1	-	TRBD2	CAWSVGLAGVNEQFF	TGTGCCTGGAGTGTGGGGCTAGCGGGAGTCAATGAGCAGTTCTTC
TRBV7-2	TRBJ2-1	-	-	CASSLGFFNEQFF	TGTGCCAGCAGCTTAGGATTCTTCAATGAGCAGTTCTTC
TRBV5-1	TRBJ1-3	-	TRBD1	CASRTGWAGNTIYF	TGCGCCAGTCGGACAGGGTGGGCTGGAAACACCATATATTTT
TRBV2	TRBJ2-7	-	-	CASSDETDHYEQYF	TGTGCCAGCAGTGATGAGACTGACCACTACGAGCAGTACTTC
TRBV7-2	TRBJ2-4	-	-	CASSPLGAGNIQYF	TGTGCCAGCAGCCCCCTGGGGGCAGGGAACATTCAGTACTTC
TRBV9	TRBJ2-1	-	TRBD2	CASSVDGAGVYSEQFF	TGTGCCAGCAGCGTGGATGGAGCGGGAGTATATAGCGAGCAGTTCTTC
TRBV5-4	TRBJ2-1	-	-	CASSSGQQVGRPYNEQFF	TGTGCCAGCAGCTCTGGACAGCAGGTGGGGAGGCCCTACAATGAGCAGTTCTTC
TRBV7-2	TRBJ2-3	-	TRBD2	CASSFGGSRADTQYF	TGTGCCAGCAGCTTTGGCGGGAGCCGGGCAGATACGCAGTATTTT
TRBV5-1	TRBJ2-3	few	TRBD1	CASSLGQLTDTQYF	TGCGCCAGCAGCCTGGGACAGTTAACAGATACGCAGTATTTT
TRBV5-4	TRBJ2-2	-	-	CASSSLQESGELFF	TGTGCCAGCAGCTCGTTACAGGAGTCCGGGGAGCTGTTTTTT
TRBV19	TRBJ2-7	-	-	CASSPRQILYEQYF	TGTGCCAGTAGTCCCCGACAGATCCTCTACGAGCAGTACTTC
TRBV5-4	TRBJ2-2	-	-	CASRARGLETGELFF	TGTGCCAGCAGAGCTCGAGGGTTGGAAACCGGGGAGCTGTTTTTT
TRBV6-4	TRBJ2-2	medium-sized	-	CASSGAARPNTGELFF	TGTGCCAGCAGTGGAGCGGCCAGACCGAACACCGGGGAGCTGTTTTTT
TRBV7-3	TRBJ2-5	-	-	CASSLSLQETQYF	TGTGCCAGCAGCTTAAGCCTCCAAGAGACCCAGTACTTC
TRBV6-1	TRBJ2-3	-	-	CASSPRREWPDTQYF	TGTGCCAGCAGCCCCCGACGGGAGTGGCCAGATACGCAGTATTTT
TRBV9	TRBJ2-3	-	-	CASSVAAGTDTQYF	TGTGCCAGCAGCGTAGCGGCGGGCACAGATACGCAGTATTTT
TRBV9	TRBJ2-7	-	-	CASSVAADYEQYF	TGTGCCAGCAGCGTAGCGGCGGACTACGAGCAGTACTTC
TRBV13	TRBJ2-5	-	-	CASSPPGKETQYF	TGTGCCAGCAGCCCCCCCGGTAAAGAGACCCAGTACTTC
TRBV7-2	TRBJ2-7	-	TRBD2	CASSLGLAYEQYF	TGTGCCAGCAGCTTGGGACTAGCATACGAGCAGTACTTC
TRBV19	TRBJ2-1	-	-	CASSDRPASSYNEQFF	TGTGCCAGTAGTGACCGTCCTGCGAGCTCCTACAATGAGCAGTTCTTC
TRBV5-1	TRBJ2-7	-	-	CASSLAKGGYYEQYF	TGCGCCAGCAGCTTGGCCAAGGGGGGCTACTACGAGCAGTACTTC
TRBV7-2	TRBJ2-7	-	-	CASSPRGGAQSSYEQYF	TGTGCCAGCAGCCCCCGGGGTGGTGCGCAATCCTCCTACGAGCAGTACTTC
TRBV15	TRBJ2-5	-	-	CATSRVIGGRETQYF	TGTGCCACCAGCAGAGTTATCGGGGGACGAGAGACCCAGTACTTC
TRBV15	TRBJ2-5	-	TRBD2	CATSRVDTGRAQYF	TGTGCCACCAGCAGAGTCGACACCGGGAGGGCCCAGTACTTC
TRBV25-1	TRBJ2-5	-	-	CASGETQYF	TGTGCCAGCGGAGAGACCCAGTACTTC
TRBV19	TRBJ2-1	-	-	CASSMGSSYNEQFF	TGTGCCAGTAGTATGGGGAGCTCCTACAATGAGCAGTTCTTC
TRBV18	TRBJ2-5	-	-	CASSPSRTGQETQYF	TGTGCCAGCTCACCTTCGCGCACAGGGCAAGAGACCCAGTACTTC
TRBV7-2	TRBJ2-7	-	-	CASSPRDRRHEQYF	TGTGCCAGCAGCCCACGAGACAGGAGGCACGAGCAGTACTTC
TRBV12-5	TRBJ2-3	-	-	CASGRGGSTSTDTQYF	TGTGCTAGTGGACGAGGTGGGAGCACTAGCACAGATACGCAGTATTTT
TRBV7-3	TRBJ2-1	-	TRBD2	CASSLDGAGVAEQFF	TGTGCCAGCAGCTTAGATGGAGCGGGAGTAGCTGAGCAGTTCTTC
TRBV5-4	TRBJ2-6	-	-	CASSLGGEFSGANVLTF	TGTGCCAGCAGCTTGGGGGGAGAGTTCTCTGGGGCCAACGTCCTGACTTTC
TRBV7-2	TRBJ2-1	-	-	CASSFGEDSNEQFF	TGTGCCAGCAGCTTCGGTGAGGACTCAAATGAGCAGTTCTTC
TRBV6-5	TRBJ2-1	-	TRBD1	CASSRDRKYNEQFF	TGTGCCAGCAGCCGGGACAGGAAGTACAATGAGCAGTTCTTC
TRBV6-5	TRBJ1-2	-	TRBD1	CASRTGGEGYTF	TGTGCCAGCAGGACAGGGGGTGAGGGCTACACCTTC
TRBV19	TRBJ1-5	-	-	CASSVGVYSNQPQHF	TGTGCCAGTAGTGTGGGAGTATATAGCAATCAGCCCCAGCATTTT
TRBV11-3	TRBJ2-3	-	TRBD2	CASSARMGGDTQYF	TGTGCCAGCAGCGCAAGGATGGGGGGGGATACGCAGTATTTT
TRBV10-1	TRBJ2-1	-	TRBD1	CASSDRQGPEGEEQFF	TGCGCCAGCAGTGACCGACAGGGTCCGGAAGGAGAGGAGCAGTTCTTC
TRBV28	TRBJ1-1	-	TRBD1	CASSSTGGTEAFF	TGTGCCAGCAGTTCCACAGGGGGCACTGAAGCTTTCTTT
TRBV5-4	TRBJ2-7	few	-	CASSITGKRGEQYF	TGTGCCAGCAGTATAACGGGAAAAAGGGGCGAGCAGTACTTC
TRBV7-9	TRBJ2-1	-	-	CASSLIVNEQFF	TGTGCCAGCAGCTTAATAGTCAATGAGCAGTTCTTC
TRBV10-3	TRBJ2-5	-	-	CAIRDSVQETQYF	TGTGCCATCAGGGACAGCGTTCAAGAGACCCAGTACTTC
TRBV27	TRBJ2-7	-	-	CASSLSPGAYEQYF	TGTGCCAGCAGTTTATCCCCAGGGGCCTACGAGCAGTACTTC
TRBV7-9	TRBJ2-1	once	TRBD2	CASSRTSVFYNEQFF	TGTGCCAGCAGCCGCACTAGCGTTTTCTACAATGAGCAGTTCTTC
TRBV7-9	TRBJ2-7	-	TRBD1	CASSSQGTGSYEQYF	TGTGCCAGCAGCTCCCAAGGGACAGGATCCTACGAGCAGTACTTC
TRBV7-2	TRBJ2-1	-	TRBD2	CASRAGLADEQFF	TGTGCCAGCAGAGCTGGACTAGCGGATGAGCAGTTCTTC